Each of the 30 T cell receptor beta chains below was sequenced from the same sample in a study of T cell responses to AZD1222 COVID-19 vaccine (dated by TCRdb to the early 2020s). The method behind the library was the immunoSEQ multiplex PCR assay. Imported from immuneACCESS, the table was reduced by TCRdb to in-frame sequences with V and J called. These copies leave out some clones; in studies compared against another copy, an unresolved V gene accounts for under half, and the cause of the remainder is not known. The sample table lists approximately 170,000 clones, 75% to 95% of them with a count of one. Around 4.4% of the sample goes to the ten largest clones. The sample's time point label, in plain terms: baseline before first vaccination. The material sequenced was peripheral blood, taken on day 0 of AZD1222 vaccination. These receptors were collected from an adult in good health.

This rearrangement joins TRBV29-1 to TRBJ2-1; D not resolved. The CDR3 covers 11 residues. V was pared by 4 bases and J by 11 bases, with 12 bases between. Germline V gene lookup returns CDR1 SQVTM and CDR2 ANQGSEA. The CDR3, as DNA: TGCAGCGTTGGCGAGGCCCTCCAGCAGTTCTTC. It is translated as CSVGEALQQFF.

The chain links TRBV7-2 to TRBJ2-2, with D hard to call. There are 16 residues in the CDR3. V gave up 5 bases and J gave up 8 bases, with 21 bases separating them. CDR1 and CDR2 (germline): SGHTA, FQGNSA. The CDR3 loop is CASSRLEPAVGGELFF. In nucleotides, the CDR3 is TGTGCCAGCAGCCGCCTGGAGCCGGCTGTCGGGGGGGAGCTGTTTTTT.

In this sample, this clone turned up once. The rearrangement links TRBV7-8 to TRBJ2-7, with D tentatively TRBD1 or TRBD2 (5 bases each). This CDR3 is 17 amino acids long. Trimming stripped 5 bases from V and 3 bases from J, with 23 bases between. The V gene's germline CDR1 is SGHVS and CDR2 FQNEAQ. The CDR3 region is CASSLQGGVSGSYEQYF. DNA for the CDR3: TGTGCCAGCAGCCTCCAGGGTGGTGTGTCTGGGAGCTACGAGCAGTACTTC.

The chain is built from TRBV9 and TRBJ2-3, with unresolved D. Per the germline V gene, CDR1 is SGDLS and CDR2 is YYNGEE. The CDR3 is 13 residues long. The V end lost 4 bases, the J end lost 1 base, and 7 bases lay between the germline ends. The DNA for the CDR3 is TGTGCCAGCAGCACACGGGGCACAGATACGCAGTATTTT. Encoded protein: CASSTRGTDTQYF.

The chain combines TRBV4-1 with TRBJ1-2; a weak D match, TRBD1 (6 bases). The V and J ends lost 0 bases and 4 bases respectively, with 12 bases between them. The CDR3 has 15 residues. CDR1 and CDR2 from the germline V gene are MGHRA and YSYEKL. The CDR3 loop reads CASSQERRGFYGYTF. The CDR3, as DNA: TGCGCCAGCAGCCAAGAACGCAGGGGTTTCTATGGCTACACCTTC.

This chain connects TRBV5-4 to TRBJ1-5, with 9 bases matching TRBD1. The CDR3 is 17 residues long. Looked up from germline, CDR1 is SGHNT and CDR2 is YYREEE (reference sequence). V was pared by 2 bases and J by 2 bases, with 8 bases of the junction left unmatched. CDR3 protein: CASSLNLRQGGNQPQHF. CDR3 sequence (DNA): TGTGCCAGCAGCTTAAACCTTAGACAGGGGGGCAATCAGCCCCAGCATTTT.

The J gene is TRBJ1-1, the V gene TRBV27; TRBD1 matches at 8 bases. The CDR3 is 13 residues long. With V trimmed by 4 bases and J by 5 bases, 3 bases remained unmatched. Germline values: CDR1 MNHEY, CDR2 SMNVEV (reference sequence). The CDR3 is CASSSRTGTEAFF. CDR3 DNA: TGTGCCAGCAGTTCTCGGACAGGGACTGAAGCTTTCTTT.

The V gene is TRBV6-5, the J gene TRBJ2-1; 8 bases match TRBD1. The CDR3 length is 14 residues. The V gene's germline CDR1 is MNHEY and CDR2 SVGAGI. V was pared by 6 bases and J by 3 bases, with 4 bases of the junction left unmatched. CDR3 DNA: TGTGCCAGCAGCCCACAGGGGGGCTACAATGAGCAGTTCTTC. It translates to CASSPQGGYNEQFF.

This clone has just one count. The gene calls are TRBV19 and TRBJ1-5; D is uncertain. The V and J ends lost 3 bases and 0 bases respectively, with 9 bases between them. This CDR3 has 15 residues. Germline-derived CDR1 and CDR2 are LNHDA and SQIVND (reference sequence). The CDR3 DNA reads as TGTGCCAGTAGTATGGAGACATATAGCAATCAGCCCCAGCATTTT. It translates to CASSMETYSNQPQHF.

This sequence joins TRBV7-6 and TRBJ2-1; weak D call: TRBD2 (6 bases). The CDR3 length is 13 residues. The germline gives CDR1 SGHVS, CDR2 FNYEAQ. V lost 5 bases and J lost 1, with 6 bases in between. CDR3 protein: CASSGGSYNEQFF. Here the CDR3 DNA reads TGTGCCAGCAGCGGGGGGTCCTACAATGAGCAGTTCTTC.

The rearrangement uses TRBV5-1 and TRBJ2-3; TRBD2 is a possible D gene (6 bases). Trimming removed 3 bases from V and 0 bases from J, with 11 bases in between. The germline V gene has CDR1 SGHRS and CDR2 YFSETQ. The CDR3 runs to 15 residues. CDR3 DNA sequence: TGCGCCAGCAGCTGGGCCGGGACTAGCACAGATACGCAGTATTTT. Its protein is CASSWAGTSTDTQYF.

The V gene is TRBV4-1, the J gene TRBJ1-1; tentative D call: TRBD1 (6 bases). The CDR3 sequence is 16 residues long. The V gene lost 0 bases and the J gene lost 10 bases, with 21 bases spanning the gap. CDR1 MGHRA and CDR2 YSYEKL come from the germline V gene. This chain's CDR3 is CASSQDSPPGQSGAFF. As DNA, the CDR3 is TGCGCCAGCAGCCAAGATTCGCCCCCGGGACAATCGGGAGCTTTCTTT.

The chain combines TRBV6-5 with TRBJ2-7; 10 positions match TRBD2. Germline trimming cut 0 bases from V and 3 bases from J; bases unmatched to any gene: 5. This CDR3 comprises 16 residues. The germline V gene has CDR1 MNHEY and CDR2 SVGAGI. The CDR3 here is CASSYSILAGDYEQYF. The DNA of the CDR3 is TGTGCCAGCAGTTACTCGATCCTAGCGGGAGACTACGAGCAGTACTTC.

The chain is built from TRBV5-1 and TRBJ2-3, with 12 bases fitting TRBD2. Trimming cost V 4 bases and J 4 bases; bases outside gene matches: 10. The germline CDR1 and CDR2 sequences are SGHRS and YFSETQ. CDR3 size: 17 residues. The CDR3 DNA follows: TGCGCCAGCAGCGCGCCTAGCGGGAGGGGGCTGGCAGATACGCAGTATTTT. Translating gives CASSAPSGRGLADTQYF.

The rearrangement links TRBV24-1 to TRBJ2-1; the D gene is possibly TRBD1 (5 bases). Trimming took off 3 bases at V and 4 bases at J, with 6 bases between the two ends. CDR3 length equals 13 residues. CDR1 and CDR2 (germline): KGHDR, SFDVKD. CDR3 region: CATSDGAYNEQFF. The CDR3, as DNA: TGTGCCACCAGTGATGGGGCATACAATGAGCAGTTCTTC.

V usage is TRBV6-6 and J usage is TRBJ1-4; D is uncertain. Trimming removed 7 bases from V and 8 bases from J, with 8 bases in between. This CDR3 is 11 amino acids long. Germline lookup yields CDR1 MNHNY and CDR2 SVGAGI (reference sequence). Here the CDR3 reads CASTLGEKLFF. The CDR3 DNA follows: TGTGCCAGCACCCTAGGGGAAAAACTGTTTTTT.

The chain carries TRBV3-1 (or the pseudogene TRBV3-2) and TRBJ1-1; 7 nucleotides line up with TRBD1. The CDR3 contains 16 residues. Germline V lookup: CDR1 LGHDT, CDR2 YNNKEL (reference sequence). J gave up 1 base and V 3 bases, and 8 bases lay outside the gene matches. This CDR3 reads CASSHSPGQRNTEAFF. CDR3 in DNA: TGTGCCAGCAGCCACTCCCCGGGACAGAGGAACACTGAAGCTTTCTTT.

The rearrangement joins TRBV29-1 to TRBJ2-5; D possibly uses TRBD1 or TRBD2 (6 bases each). Germline V CDR1 and CDR2: SQVTM, ANQGSEA. V was shortened by 5 bases and J by 5 bases, with 15 bases between the two germline ends. The CDR3 sequence is 13 residues long. CDR3 protein: CSVSSGAGETQYF. For the CDR3, the DNA is TGCAGCGTTTCTTCGGGGGCAGGGGAGACCCAGTACTTC.

In the case of this clone: The sample holds other DNA sequences that translate to the same CDR3. This chain links TRBV11-3 with TRBJ2-7; D call uncertain. This CDR3 is built from 12 residues. The V and J ends lost 1 base and 2 bases respectively, with 3 bases between them. Germline loops: CDR1 SGHNT, CDR2 YENEEA. CDR3 sequence reads: CASSLGAYEQYF. The DNA for the CDR3 is TGTGCCAGCAGCTTAGGGGCCTACGAGCAGTACTTC.

This clone has only a few counts. The chain recombines TRBV28 with TRBJ2-2; TRBD1 matches 10 bases. The J segment lost 6 bases and the V segment lost 5 bases, leaving 9 bases of the junction unmatched. Germline values: CDR1 MDHEN, CDR2 SYDVKM. The CDR3 sequence is 16 residues long. The CDR3 DNA reads as TGTGCCAGCAGTCCCTGGACAGGGGGGTACCCCGGGGAGCTGTTTTTT. It encodes CASSPWTGGYPGELFF.

Of note for this clone: An end of the junction does not agree with germline; a read error may underlie this. This CDR3 is CASGPRTGSVF. CDR3 coding DNA: TGTGCCAGCGGACCGCGGACCGGGAGTGTCTTC. The chain links TRBV28 to TRBJ2-7; D possibly corresponds to TRBD2 (6 bases). The CDR3 is 11 amino acids. From germline, CDR1 is MDHEN and CDR2 SYDVKM.

The V call is TRBV3-1 (or the pseudogene TRBV3-2), the J call TRBJ1-2; D remains unclear. Per germline, CDR1 LGHDT and CDR2 YNNKEL (reference sequence). This CDR3 is 14 amino acids long. V lost 1 base and J 6 bases, leaving 12 bases between the germline ends. The CDR3 DNA sequence: TGTGCCAGCAGCCAAGTAGGCGAATCTGATGGCTACACCTTC. Translated, it gives CASSQVGESDGYTF.

The table lists this clone with a few counts. This chain connects TRBV30 to TRBJ1-6; D not certain. Germline values: CDR1 GTSNPN, CDR2 SVGIG (reference sequence). The CDR3 sequence is 11 residues long. Trimming pared 3 bases from V and 7 bases from J, leaving 4 bases between. The CDR3 here is CAWSFNSPLHF. In nucleotides, the CDR3 is TGTGCCTGGAGCTTCAATTCACCCCTCCACTTT.

As DNA, the CDR3 is TGTGCCAGCAGCGTAGGTGCGACTAGCGGGGAGCAGTACTTC. It yields the protein CASSVGATSGEQYF. This rearrangement joins TRBV9 to TRBJ2-7, with 10 bases identical to TRBD2. The CDR3 runs to 14 residues. Germline loops: CDR1 SGDLS, CDR2 YYNGEE. After removal of 0 bases from V and 7 bases from J, the junction contained 4 bases not matched to a gene.

In this sample, this clone turned up once. The chain joins TRBV28 to TRBJ1-5; 7 nucleotides agree with TRBD1. CDR3 size: 16 residues. The V segment lost 6 bases and the J segment 0 bases; nucleotides outside the gene matches: 8. CDR1 MDHEN and CDR2 SYDVKM come from the germline V gene. As DNA, the CDR3 is TGTGCCAGCAGAACAGGGGTCCGTTATAGCAATCAGCCCCAGCATTTT. Protein product: CASRTGVRYSNQPQHF.

The chain recombines TRBV6-5 with TRBJ1-5, with 12 positions matching TRBD1. Germline V gene sequence: CDR1 MNHEY, CDR2 SVGAGI. Trimming at V came to 8 bases and at J to 1 base, leaving 3 bases not matched to a gene. The CDR3 length is 15 residues. The CDR3 here is CASRGTGGSNQPQHF. The CDR3 DNA sequence: TGTGCCAGCCGCGGGACAGGGGGCAGCAATCAGCCCCAGCATTTT.

This clone was detected a few times. The chain employs TRBV11-3 and TRBJ2-2; possibly TRBD1 or TRBD2 for D (5 bases each). CDR1 is SGHNT, CDR2 YENEEA, per germline. The CDR3 is 17 residues long. V lost 5 bases and J lost 5, with 21 bases in between. The CDR3 is CASSPLWGSGPTGELFF. CDR3 in DNA: TGTGCCAGCAGCCCCCTTTGGGGGTCAGGCCCGACCGGGGAGCTGTTTTTT. The full variable domain, rest sourced from reference TRBV11-3 and TRBJ2-2, is EAGVVQSPRYKIIEKKQPVAFWCNPISGHNTLYWYLQNLGQGPELLIRYENEEAVDDSQLPKDRFSAERLKGVDSTLKIQPAELGDSAVYLCASSPLWGSGPTGELFFGEGSRLTVL.

This clone appeared a single time. V is TRBV11-3 and J is TRBJ2-1, with D hard to call. The CDR3 extends over 13 amino acids. The germline V gene has CDR1 SGHNT and CDR2 YENEEA. Trimming pared 8 bases from V and 4 bases from J, leaving 12 bases between. The CDR3 sequence is CASGRTAYNEQFF. The CDR3 nucleotides are TGTGCCAGCGGCAGGACGGCATACAATGAGCAGTTCTTC.

The rearrangement joins TRBV28 to TRBJ1-2; the D is unclear. The CDR3 is 12 amino acids. The germline CDR1 and CDR2 sequences are MDHEN and SYDVKM. V was trimmed by 7 bases and J by 8 bases, leaving 14 bases between them. The CDR3, as DNA: TGTGCCAGCACCGGATTCGGGAGAGGCTACACCTTC. The encoded protein is CASTGFGRGYTF.

CDR3 bases: TGTGCCAGCAGCCTGGAGGGGCCCCTCCACTTT. Protein: CASSLEGPLHF. The rearrangement joins TRBV5-6 to TRBJ1-6, with D perhaps TRBD1 (5 bases). Trimming stripped 4 bases from V and 13 bases from J, with 9 bases between. CDR1 SGHDT and CDR2 YYEEEE come from the germline V gene. This CDR3 has 11 residues.